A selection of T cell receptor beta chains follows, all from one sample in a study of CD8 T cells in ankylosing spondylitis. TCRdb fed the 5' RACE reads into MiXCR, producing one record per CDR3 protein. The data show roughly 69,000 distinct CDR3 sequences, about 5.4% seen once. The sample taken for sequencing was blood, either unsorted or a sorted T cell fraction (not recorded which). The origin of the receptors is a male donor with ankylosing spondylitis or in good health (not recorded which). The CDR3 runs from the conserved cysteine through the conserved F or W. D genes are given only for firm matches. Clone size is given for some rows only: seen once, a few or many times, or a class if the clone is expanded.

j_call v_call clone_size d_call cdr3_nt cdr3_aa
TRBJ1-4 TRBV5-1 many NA TGCGCCAGCAGCTTGGACAGCTATAATGAAAAACTGTTTTTT CASSLDSYNEKLFF
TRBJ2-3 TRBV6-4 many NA TGTGCCAGCAGTGACGGGGGCACAGATACGCAGTATTTT CASSDGGTDTQYF
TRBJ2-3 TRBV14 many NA TGTGCCAGCAGCCAAGGGAATAGAGATACGCAGTATTTT CASSQGNRDTQYF
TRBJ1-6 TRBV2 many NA TGTGCCAGCACTCTAAATAGGTCCTATAATTCACCCCTCCACTTT CASTLNRSYNSPLHF
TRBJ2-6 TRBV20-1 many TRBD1 TGCAGTGCTACCCCAGGGACAGTGGACTCTGGGGCCAACGTCCTGACTTTC CSATPGTVDSGANVLTF
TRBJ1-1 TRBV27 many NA TGTGCCAGCAGTTTAGCAGAGAACACTGAAGCTTTCTTT CASSLAENTEAFF
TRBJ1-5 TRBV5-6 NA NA TGTGCCAGCAGCGCCGCCGGGACAAACAATCAGCCCCAGCATTTT CASSAAGTNNQPQHF
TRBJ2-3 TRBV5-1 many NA TGCGCCAGCAGCCCGGACGAAGGCGGAGATACGCAGTATTTT CASSPDEGGDTQYF
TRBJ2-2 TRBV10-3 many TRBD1 TGTGCCATCAGTCCTAGACAGGGCGCCTACACCGGGGAGCTGTTTTTT CAISPRQGAYTGELFF
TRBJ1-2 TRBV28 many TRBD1 TGTGCCAGCAGACATACGGACAGGGTATCGGGAGGCTACACCTTC CASRHTDRVSGGYTF
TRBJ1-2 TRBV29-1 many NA TGCAGCGTTGATGACGGGAGGCGCACCTTC CSVDDGRRTF
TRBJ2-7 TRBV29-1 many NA TGCAGCGTTGAAGTACAGGGCGACGAGCAGTACTTC CSVEVQGDEQYF
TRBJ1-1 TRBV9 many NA TGTGCCAGCAGCGTGGAGGGGAACACTGAAGCTTTCTTT CASSVEGNTEAFF
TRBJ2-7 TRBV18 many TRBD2 TGTGCCAGCTCACCTCCAGGACTAGCGGGGGGTCTATACGAGCAGTACTTC CASSPPGLAGGLYEQYF
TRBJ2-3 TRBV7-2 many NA TGTGCCAGCAGCTCGCCGAGCACAGATACGCAGTATTTT CASSSPSTDTQYF
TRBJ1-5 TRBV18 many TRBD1 TGTGCCAGCTCACTCCTACAGGGGGATCAGCCCCAGCATTTT CASSLLQGDQPQHF
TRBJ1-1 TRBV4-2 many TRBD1 TGTGCCAGCAGCCACGGGACAGACCAGGAAGCTTTCTTT CASSHGTDQEAFF
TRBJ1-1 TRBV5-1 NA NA TGCGCCACCCAAATCAGTAGGGGAACTGAAGCTTTCTTT CATQISRGTEAFF
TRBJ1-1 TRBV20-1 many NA TGCAGTGCTTCCCCTAGGAACACTGAAGCTTTCTTT CSASPRNTEAFF